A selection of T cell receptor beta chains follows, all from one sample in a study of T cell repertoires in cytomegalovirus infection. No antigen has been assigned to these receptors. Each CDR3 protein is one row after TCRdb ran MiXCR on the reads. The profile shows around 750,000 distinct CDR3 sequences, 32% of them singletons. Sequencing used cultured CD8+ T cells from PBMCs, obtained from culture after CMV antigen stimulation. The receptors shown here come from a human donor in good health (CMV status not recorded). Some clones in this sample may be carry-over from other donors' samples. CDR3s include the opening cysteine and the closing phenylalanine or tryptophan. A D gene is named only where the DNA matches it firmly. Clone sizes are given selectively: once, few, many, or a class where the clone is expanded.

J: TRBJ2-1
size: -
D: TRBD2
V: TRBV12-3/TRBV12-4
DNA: TGTGCCAGCAGTTTTGATGTGGGGGGGATGGACAATGAGCAGTTCTTC
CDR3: CASSFDVGGMDNEQFF

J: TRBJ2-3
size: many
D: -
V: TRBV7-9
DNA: TGTGCCAGCAGCGCGTACATGTCTAGCACAGATACGCAGTATTTT
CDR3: CASSAYMSSTDTQYF

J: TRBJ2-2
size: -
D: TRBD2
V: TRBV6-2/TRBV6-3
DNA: TGTGCCAGCAGTCTGACGGGGACGCGCGGGGGTACCGGGGAGCTGTTTTTT
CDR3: CASSLTGTRGGTGELFF

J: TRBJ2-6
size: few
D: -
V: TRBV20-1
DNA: TGCAGTGCTAGAGATAGGAGCTCCTCTGGGGCCAACGTCCTGACTTTC
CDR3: CSARDRSSSGANVLTF

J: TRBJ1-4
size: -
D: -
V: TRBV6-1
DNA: TGTGCCAGCAGCGTCCCCCCAACTAATGAAAAACTGTTTTTT
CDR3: CASSVPPTNEKLFF

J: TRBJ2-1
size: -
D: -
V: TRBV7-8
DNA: TGTGCCAGCAGCTTAGGAGGGGGGGGGACAAAATACAATGAGCAGTTCTTC
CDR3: CASSLGGGGTKYNEQFF

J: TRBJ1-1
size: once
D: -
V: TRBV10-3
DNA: TGTGCCATCAGCCCCGGGGGGAGAGGAACTGAAGCTTTCTTT
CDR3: CAISPGGRGTEAFF

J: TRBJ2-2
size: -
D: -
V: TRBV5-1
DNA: TGCGCCAGCAGCTTGTATCGGGGGGCCATCACCGGGGAGCTGTTTTTT
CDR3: CASSLYRGAITGELFF

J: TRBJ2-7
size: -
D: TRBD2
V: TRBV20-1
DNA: TGCAGTGCCCCCGGGACTAGCGGGGTTCACGTCTACGAGCAGTACTTC
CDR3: CSAPGTSGVHVYEQYF

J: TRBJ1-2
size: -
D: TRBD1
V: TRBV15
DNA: TGTGCCACCAGCAGAACGGACAGGGGGCGAGGCTATGGCTACACCTTC
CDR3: CATSRTDRGRGYGYTF

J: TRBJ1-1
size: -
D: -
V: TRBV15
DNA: TGTGCCACCAGCAAGGAGAGGAACACTGAAGCTTTCTTT
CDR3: CATSKERNTEAFF

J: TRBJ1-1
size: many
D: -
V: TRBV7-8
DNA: TGTGCCAGCAGCTTAGGACGGATCACTGAAGCTTTCTTT
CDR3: CASSLGRITEAFF

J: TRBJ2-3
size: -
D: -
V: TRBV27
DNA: TGTGCCTGTAAGATGGGGGGGGCGCCAACAGATACGCAGTATTTT
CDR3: CACKMGGAPTDTQYF

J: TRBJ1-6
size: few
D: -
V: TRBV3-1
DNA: TGTGCCAGCAGCCAAGAACGGACACCCTATAATTCACCCCTCCACTTT
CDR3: CASSQERTPYNSPLHF

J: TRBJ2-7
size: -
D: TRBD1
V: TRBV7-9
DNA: TGTGCCAGCAGTGACGTTGGGACAGGGAGCTACGAGCAGTACTTC
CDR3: CASSDVGTGSYEQYF

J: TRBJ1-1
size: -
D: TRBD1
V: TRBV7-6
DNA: TGTGCCAGCAGCTATAGAGACAGGGTGGGCGCTGAAGCTTTCTTT
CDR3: CASSYRDRVGAEAFF

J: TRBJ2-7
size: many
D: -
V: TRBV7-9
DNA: TGTGCCAGCAGCCCACCGGCGGGAAGCTCCTACGAGCAGTACTTC
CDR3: CASSPPAGSSYEQYF

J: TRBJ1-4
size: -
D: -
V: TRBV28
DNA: TGTGCCAGCTCCGGGAACAGTCTTCTAGCAACTAATGAAAAACTGTTTTTT
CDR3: CASSGNSLLATNEKLFF

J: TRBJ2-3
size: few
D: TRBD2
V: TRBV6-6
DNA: TGTGCCAGCAGTTACTCCCAAGCGGGGGGGCCCGCAGATACGCAGTATTTT
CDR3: CASSYSQAGGPADTQYF

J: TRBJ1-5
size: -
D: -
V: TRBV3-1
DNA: TGTGCCAGCAGCCAAGGAAGGGGTGGCAATCAGCCCCAGCATTTT
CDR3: CASSQGRGGNQPQHF

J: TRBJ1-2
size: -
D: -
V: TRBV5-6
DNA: TGTGCCAGCAGCTTGGAACCTAAAAACTATGGCTACACCTTC
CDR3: CASSLEPKNYGYTF

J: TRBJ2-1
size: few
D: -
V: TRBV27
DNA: TGTGCCAGCAGTTTACTGGGGTTCAATGAGCAGTTCTTC
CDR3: CASSLLGFNEQFF

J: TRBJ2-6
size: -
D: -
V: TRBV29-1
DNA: TGCAGCGTTACCGAAGGGCGTTCGAGCTCTGGGGCCAACGTCCTGACTTTC
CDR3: CSVTEGRSSSGANVLTF